This T cell receptor (beta chain) comes out of a study of T cell changes during pregnancy in multiple sclerosis. Per germline, CDR1 SGHVS and CDR2 FQNEAQ. This CDR3 contains 15 residues. V trimming: 5 bases; J trimming: 3 bases; junction bases outside the gene matches: 8. Data came from immunoSEQ multiplex PCR; TCRdb stores just in-frame clones and leaves some out. The data show fewer than 50,000 clones, around 90% seen once. This receptor was taken from a female donor with multiple sclerosis, enrolled in a pregnancy study. The V and J genes are TRBV7-8 and TRBJ2-3, with 7 bases fitting TRBD2. The material sequenced was CD4+ T cells from peripheral blood mononuclear cells, taken in the first trimester of pregnancy. The CDR3 DNA reads TGTGCCAGCAGCCCCCCTAGCGGTAGGACAGATACGCAGTATTTT. Translating gives CASSPPSGRTDTQYF.